This entry features one T cell receptor beta chain sequence. What it recognizes is unknown. J lost 2 bases, V lost 4 bases, and 5 bases had no gene match. CDR1 is MDHEN and CDR2 is SYDVKM in the germline V gene. The CDR3 is 16 residues long. The data derive from a study of T cells in Graves' hyperthyroidism and ophthalmopathy. Study-wide points: From stable hyperthyroidism, ophthalmopathy was separated by a 13 V-J model.

Authors of the study amplified TCR beta CDR3 regions from RNA transcripts. Using the HTBI primer set, a first-round RT-PCR was run on the TCR CDR3. TCRdb used MiXCR to reprocess the multiplex PCR reads, holding one entry per CDR3 protein. The table shows about 610,000 distinct CDR3 sequences, with approximately 14% occurring only once. Ophthalmopathy cases met thresholds of Clinical Activity Score at least 3, NOSPECS grade at least 4 and duration under 3 months. Uncontrolled infection, other autoimmune disease, pregnancy or lactation barred patients from enrollment. Cells are PBMCs isolated from around 9.4 ml of fresh blood.

Specimen: blood. The chain is built from TRBV28 and TRBJ2-5, with TRBD2 matching over 12 bases. The sequence came from a woman aged 35 to 49 with Graves' ophthalmopathy. The CDR3 is CASSYDLAGGQETQYF. CDR3 nucleotides: TGTGCCAGCAGTTATGATCTAGCGGGAGGGCAAGAGACCCAGTACTTC.